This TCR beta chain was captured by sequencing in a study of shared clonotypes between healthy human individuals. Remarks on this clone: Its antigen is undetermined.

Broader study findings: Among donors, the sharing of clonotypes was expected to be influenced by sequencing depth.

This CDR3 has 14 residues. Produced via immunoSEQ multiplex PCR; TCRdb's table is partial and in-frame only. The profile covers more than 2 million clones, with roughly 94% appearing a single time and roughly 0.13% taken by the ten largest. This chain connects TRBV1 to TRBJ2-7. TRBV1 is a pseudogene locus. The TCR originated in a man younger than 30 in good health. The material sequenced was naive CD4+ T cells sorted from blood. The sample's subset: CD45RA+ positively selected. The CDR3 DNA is TGCACCAGCAGCCCGCCAAGCAGCCCTACGAAGCAGTACTTC. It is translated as CTSSPPSSPTKQYF.